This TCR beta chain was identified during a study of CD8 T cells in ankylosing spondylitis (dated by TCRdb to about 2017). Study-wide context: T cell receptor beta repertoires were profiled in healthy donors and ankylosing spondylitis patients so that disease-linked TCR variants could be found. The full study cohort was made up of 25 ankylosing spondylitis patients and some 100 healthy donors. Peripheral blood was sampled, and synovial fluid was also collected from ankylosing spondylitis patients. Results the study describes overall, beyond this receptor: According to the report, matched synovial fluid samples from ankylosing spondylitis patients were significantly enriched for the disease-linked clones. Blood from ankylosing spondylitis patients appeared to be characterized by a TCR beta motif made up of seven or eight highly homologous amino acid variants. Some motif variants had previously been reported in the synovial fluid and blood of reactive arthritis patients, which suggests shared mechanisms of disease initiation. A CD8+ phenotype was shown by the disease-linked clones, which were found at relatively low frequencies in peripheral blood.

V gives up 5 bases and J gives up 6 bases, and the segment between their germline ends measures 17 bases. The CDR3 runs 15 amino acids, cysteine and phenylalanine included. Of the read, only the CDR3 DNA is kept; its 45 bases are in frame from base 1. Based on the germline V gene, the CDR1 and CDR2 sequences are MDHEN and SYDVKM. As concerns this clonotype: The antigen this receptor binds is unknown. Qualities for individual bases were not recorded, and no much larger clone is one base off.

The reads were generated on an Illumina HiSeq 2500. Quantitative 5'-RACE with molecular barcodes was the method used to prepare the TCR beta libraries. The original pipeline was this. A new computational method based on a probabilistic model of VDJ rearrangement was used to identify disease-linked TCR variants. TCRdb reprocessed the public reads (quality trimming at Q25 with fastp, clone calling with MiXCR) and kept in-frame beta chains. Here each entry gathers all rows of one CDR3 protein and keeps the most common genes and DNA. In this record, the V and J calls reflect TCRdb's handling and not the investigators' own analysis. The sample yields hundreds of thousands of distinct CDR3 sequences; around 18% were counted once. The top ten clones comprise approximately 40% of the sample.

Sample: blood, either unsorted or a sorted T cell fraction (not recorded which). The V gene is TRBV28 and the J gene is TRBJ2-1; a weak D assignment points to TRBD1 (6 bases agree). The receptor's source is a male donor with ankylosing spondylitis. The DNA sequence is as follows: TGTGCCAGCAGTCCACGGGACACCTCCCGCAATGAGCAGTTCTTC. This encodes CASSPRDTSRNEQFF.